This TCR beta chain emerged from a study of human T cells and chemical hapten exposure. TCRdb itself ran the RACE reads through MiXCR, one entry per CDR3 protein. Of around 120,000 distinct CDR3 sequences in the sample, less than 15% were seen once. This clonotype turned up a few times. Antigen specificity is unknown. Time point of the sample: pre-sensitization, week 0. Treatment given: therapeutic diphenylcyclopropenone sensitization with weekly scalp DPC. Donors were 18 to 70-year-old alopecia patients suitable for DPC. The study, taken as a whole, reports: No alteration of TCRs above 1 in 1000 frequency was seen with DPC sensitization.

Sequencing used whole blood, obtained in connection with sensitization to the hapten diphenylcyclopropenone (DPC). The TCR sequence derives from a woman between 18 and 29 years old with alopecia areata. Some clones in this sample may be carry-over from other donors' samples.

The CDR3 nucleotides read TGTGCCAGCTCATTCTCCGAGCTTAAGGGTAACTATGGCTACACCTTC. It is translated as CASSFSELKGNYGYTF. The chain joins TRBV18 to TRBJ1-2; D is unresolved. Trimming removed 5 bases from V and 1 base from J, with 17 bases in between. Germline V CDR1 and CDR2: KGHSH, LQKENI. This CDR3 comprises 16 residues.